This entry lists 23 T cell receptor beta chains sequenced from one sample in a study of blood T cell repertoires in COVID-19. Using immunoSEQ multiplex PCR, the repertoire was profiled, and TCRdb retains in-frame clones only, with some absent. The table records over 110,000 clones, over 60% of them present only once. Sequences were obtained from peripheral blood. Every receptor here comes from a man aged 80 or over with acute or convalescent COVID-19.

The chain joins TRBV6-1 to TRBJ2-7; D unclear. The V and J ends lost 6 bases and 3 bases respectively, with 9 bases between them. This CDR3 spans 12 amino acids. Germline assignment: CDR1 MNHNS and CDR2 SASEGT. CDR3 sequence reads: CASRLQGYEQYF. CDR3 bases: TGTGCCAGCAGACTACAAGGCTACGAGCAGTACTTC.

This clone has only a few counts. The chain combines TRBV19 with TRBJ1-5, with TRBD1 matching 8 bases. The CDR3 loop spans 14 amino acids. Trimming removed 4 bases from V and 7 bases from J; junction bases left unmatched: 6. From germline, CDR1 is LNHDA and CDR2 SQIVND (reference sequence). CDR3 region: CASSTTGGGQPQHF. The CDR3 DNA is TGTGCCAGTAGTACCACAGGGGGAGGGCAGCCCCAGCATTTT.

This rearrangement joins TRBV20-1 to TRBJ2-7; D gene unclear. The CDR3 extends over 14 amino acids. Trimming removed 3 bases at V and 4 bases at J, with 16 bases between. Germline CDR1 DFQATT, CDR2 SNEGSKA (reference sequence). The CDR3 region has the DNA TGCAGTGCTAGTGGTCGGCGGAAGACTTACGAGCAGTACTTC. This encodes CSASGRRKTYEQYF.

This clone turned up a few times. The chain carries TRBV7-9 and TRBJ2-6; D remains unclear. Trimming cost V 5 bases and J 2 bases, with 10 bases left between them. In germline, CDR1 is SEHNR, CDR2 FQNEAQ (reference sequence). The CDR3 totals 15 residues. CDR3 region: CASSARATGANVLTF. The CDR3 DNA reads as TGTGCCAGCAGCGCGCGAGCGACTGGGGCCAACGTCCTGACTTTC.

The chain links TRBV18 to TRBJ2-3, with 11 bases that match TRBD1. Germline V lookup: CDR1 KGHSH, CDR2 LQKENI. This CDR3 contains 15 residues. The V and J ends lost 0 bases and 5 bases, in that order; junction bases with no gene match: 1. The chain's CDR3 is CASSPPGQGVDTQYF. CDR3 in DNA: TGTGCCAGCTCACCACCGGGACAGGGGGTAGATACGCAGTATTTT.

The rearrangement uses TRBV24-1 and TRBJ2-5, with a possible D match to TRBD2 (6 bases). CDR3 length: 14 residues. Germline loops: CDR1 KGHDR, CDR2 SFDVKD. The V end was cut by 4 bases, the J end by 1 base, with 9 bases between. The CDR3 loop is CATSDPGGQETQYF. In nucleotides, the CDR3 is TGTGCCACCAGTGACCCCGGGGGCCAAGAGACCCAGTACTTC.

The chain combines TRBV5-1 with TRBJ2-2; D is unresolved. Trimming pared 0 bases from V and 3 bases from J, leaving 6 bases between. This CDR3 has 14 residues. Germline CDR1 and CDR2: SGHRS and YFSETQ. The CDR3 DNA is TGCGCCAGCAGCTTGGGCCAGGACACCGGGGAGCTGTTTTTT. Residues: CASSLGQDTGELFF.

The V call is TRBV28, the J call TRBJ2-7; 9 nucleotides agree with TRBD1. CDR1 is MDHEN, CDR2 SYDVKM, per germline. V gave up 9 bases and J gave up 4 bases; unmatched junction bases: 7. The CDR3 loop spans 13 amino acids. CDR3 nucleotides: TGTGCCAGTCAAACAGGGGGCGGATACGAGCAGTACTTC. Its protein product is CASQTGGGYEQYF.

CDR3: CASSEASGGQPQHF. For the CDR3, the DNA is TGTGCCAGCAGTGAGGCCTCAGGGGGTCAGCCCCAGCATTTT. This chain connects TRBV2 to TRBJ1-5, with TRBD1 matching 7 bases. The CDR3 sequence is 14 residues long. J lost 6 bases, V lost 3 bases, and 5 bases had no gene match. Germline CDR1 is SNHLY and CDR2 is FYNNEI.

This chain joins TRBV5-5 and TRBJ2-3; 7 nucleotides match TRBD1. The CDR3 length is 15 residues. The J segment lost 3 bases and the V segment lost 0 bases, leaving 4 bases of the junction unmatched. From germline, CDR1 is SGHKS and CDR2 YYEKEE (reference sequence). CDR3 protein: CASSLGGRGTDTQYF. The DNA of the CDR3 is TGTGCCAGCAGCTTGGGTGGCAGGGGGACAGATACGCAGTATTTT.

Written as DNA, the CDR3 is TGTGCCAGCAGTGAACGGGGGGCGGGATACGAGCAGTACTTC. It specifies CASSERGAGYEQYF. This chain connects TRBV25-1 to TRBJ2-7, with D tentatively TRBD2 (7 bases). CDR1 is MGHDK, CDR2 SYGVNS, per germline. V dropped 2 bases and J dropped 4 bases, with 12 bases sitting between them. The CDR3 loop spans 14 amino acids.

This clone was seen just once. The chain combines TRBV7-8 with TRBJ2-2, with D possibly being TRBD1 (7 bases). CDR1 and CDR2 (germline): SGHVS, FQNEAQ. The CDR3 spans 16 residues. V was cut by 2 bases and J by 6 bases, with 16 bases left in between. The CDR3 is CASSLFGRGEAGELFF. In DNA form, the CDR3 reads TGTGCCAGCAGCTTATTCGGCAGGGGGGAAGCCGGGGAGCTGTTTTTT.

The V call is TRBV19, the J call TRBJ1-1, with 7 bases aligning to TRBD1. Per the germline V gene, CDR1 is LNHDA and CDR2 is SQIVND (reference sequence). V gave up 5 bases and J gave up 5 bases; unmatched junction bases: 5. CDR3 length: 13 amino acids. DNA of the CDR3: TGTGCCAGTAGTGCTTCAGGGGGGACTGAAGCTTTCTTT. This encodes CASSASGGTEAFF.

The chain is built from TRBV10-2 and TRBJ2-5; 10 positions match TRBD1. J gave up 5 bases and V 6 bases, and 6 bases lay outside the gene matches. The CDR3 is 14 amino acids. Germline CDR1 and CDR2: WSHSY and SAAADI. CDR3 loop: CASRVWDRGETQYF. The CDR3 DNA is TGCGCCAGCAGGGTTTGGGACAGGGGTGAGACCCAGTACTTC.

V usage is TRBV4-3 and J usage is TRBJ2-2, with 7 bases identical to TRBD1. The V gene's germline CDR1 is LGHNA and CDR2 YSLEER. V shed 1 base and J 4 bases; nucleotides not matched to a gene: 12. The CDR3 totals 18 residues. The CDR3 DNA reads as TGCGCCAGCAGCCAAGGGACCCAGGGGGTCGAGGGCACCGGGGAGCTGTTTTTT. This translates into CASSQGTQGVEGTGELFF.

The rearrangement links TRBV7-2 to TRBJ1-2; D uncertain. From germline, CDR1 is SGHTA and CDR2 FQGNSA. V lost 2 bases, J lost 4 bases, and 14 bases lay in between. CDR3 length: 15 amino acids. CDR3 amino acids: CASSLSLGSTYGYTF. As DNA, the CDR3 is TGTGCCAGCAGCTTAAGTCTCGGGTCAACCTATGGCTACACCTTC.

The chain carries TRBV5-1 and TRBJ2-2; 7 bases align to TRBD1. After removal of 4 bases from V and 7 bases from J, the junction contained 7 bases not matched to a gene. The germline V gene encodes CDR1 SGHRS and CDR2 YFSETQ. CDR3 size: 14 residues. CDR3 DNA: TGCGCCAGCAGCGTGACAGGGAATGGCGGGGAGCTGTTTTTT. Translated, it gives CASSVTGNGGELFF.

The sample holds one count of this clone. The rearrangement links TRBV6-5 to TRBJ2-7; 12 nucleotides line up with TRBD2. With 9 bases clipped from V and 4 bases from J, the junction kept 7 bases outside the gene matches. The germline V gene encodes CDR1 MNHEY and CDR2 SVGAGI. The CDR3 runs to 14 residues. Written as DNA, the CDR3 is TGTGCCAGTGCCTGGACTAGCGGGGAATACGAGCAGTACTTC. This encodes CASAWTSGEYEQYF.

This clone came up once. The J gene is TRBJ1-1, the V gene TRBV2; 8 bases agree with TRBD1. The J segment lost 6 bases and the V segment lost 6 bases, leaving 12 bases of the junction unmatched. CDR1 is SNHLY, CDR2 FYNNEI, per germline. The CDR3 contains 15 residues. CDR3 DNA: TGTGCCAGCAGCCGCCCTTTGGACAGGGTTGCTGAAGCTTTCTTT. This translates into CASSRPLDRVAEAFF.

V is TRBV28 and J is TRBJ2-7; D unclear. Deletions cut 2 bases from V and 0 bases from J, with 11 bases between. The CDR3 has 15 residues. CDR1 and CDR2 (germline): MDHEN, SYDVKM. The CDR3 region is CASSLEAVSSYEQYF. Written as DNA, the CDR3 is TGTGCCAGCAGTTTAGAGGCGGTAAGCTCCTACGAGCAGTACTTC.

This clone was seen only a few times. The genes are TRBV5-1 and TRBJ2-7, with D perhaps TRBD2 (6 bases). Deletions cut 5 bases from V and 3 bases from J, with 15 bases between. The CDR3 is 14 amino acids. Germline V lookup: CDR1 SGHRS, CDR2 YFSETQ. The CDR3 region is CASRHQEGLYEQYF. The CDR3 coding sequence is TGCGCCAGCAGACACCAGGAGGGACTCTACGAGCAGTACTTC. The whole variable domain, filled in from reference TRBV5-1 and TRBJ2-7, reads KAGVTQTPRYLIKTRGQQVTLSCSPISGHRSVSWYQQTPGQGLQFLFEYFSETQRNKGNFPGRFSGRQFSNSRSEMNVSTLELGDSALYLCASRHQEGLYEQYFGPGTRLTVT.

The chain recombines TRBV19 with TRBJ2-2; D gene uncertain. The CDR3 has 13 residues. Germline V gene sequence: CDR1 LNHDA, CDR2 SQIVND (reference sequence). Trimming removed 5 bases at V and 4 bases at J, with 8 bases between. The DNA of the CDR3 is TGTGCCAGTAGTGAAAGGAGCACCGGGGAGCTGTTTTTT. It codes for CASSERSTGELFF.

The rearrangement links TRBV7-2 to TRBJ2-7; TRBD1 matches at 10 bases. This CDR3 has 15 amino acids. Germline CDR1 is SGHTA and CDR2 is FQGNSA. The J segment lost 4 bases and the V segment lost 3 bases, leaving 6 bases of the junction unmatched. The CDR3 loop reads CASSLGPGQGYEQYF. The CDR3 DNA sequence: TGTGCCAGCAGCTTGGGACCGGGACAGGGGTACGAGCAGTACTTC.